The text below deals with one T cell receptor (beta chain). What it binds is not known. These data belong to a study of CD8+ T cells in alopecia areata. General study findings and limits: In blood and scalp, many expanded lesional clones persisted during tofacitinib. Scalp sample sequencing also detects resident alphabeta T cells of normal skin.

Germline values: CDR1 LGHNA, CDR2 YNFKEQ. V dropped 4 bases and J dropped 4 bases, with 19 bases sitting between them. The CDR3 consists of 17 residues. Described treatment: oral pan-JAK inhibitor, 5-10 mg twice daily. Extraction and reverse transcription of RNA yielded cDNA as the sequencing template. Sequencing used immunoSEQ multiplex PCR; TCRdb keeps in-frame clones, though not all of them. Of 150,000 to 200,000 clones detected, 50% to 70% appear once; the ten largest clones hold about 0.94%. The rearrangement uses TRBV4-2 and TRBJ1-4; perhaps TRBD1 as D (6 bases). This TCR came from a human donor with alopecia areata. Source: CD4+ T cells sorted from blood, taken at week 4, from a patient treated with tofacitinib. CDR3 sequence: CASSPGAGRSHNEKLFF. DNA of the CDR3: TGTGCCAGCAGCCCGGGGGCAGGGCGAAGCCATAATGAAAAACTGTTTTTT.